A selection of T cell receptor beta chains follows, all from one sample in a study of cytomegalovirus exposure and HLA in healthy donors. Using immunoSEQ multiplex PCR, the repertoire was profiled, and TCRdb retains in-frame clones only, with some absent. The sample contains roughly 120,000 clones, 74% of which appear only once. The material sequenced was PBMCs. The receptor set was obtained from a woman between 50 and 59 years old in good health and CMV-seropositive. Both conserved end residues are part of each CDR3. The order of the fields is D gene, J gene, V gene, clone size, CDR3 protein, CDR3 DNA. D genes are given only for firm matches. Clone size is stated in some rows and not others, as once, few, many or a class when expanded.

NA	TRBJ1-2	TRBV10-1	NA	CASSPSYTF	TGCGCCAGCAGTCCTAGCTACACCTTC
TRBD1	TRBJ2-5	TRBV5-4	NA	CASSLQGSEETQYF	TGTGCCAGCAGCTTACAGGGGAGCGAGGAGACCCAGTACTTC
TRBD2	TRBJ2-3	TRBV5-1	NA	CASSRGVLAGGTDTQYF	TGCGCCAGCAGCCGGGGGGTACTAGCGGGGGGCACAGATACGCAGTATTTT
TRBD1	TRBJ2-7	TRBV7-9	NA	CASSFRGRGGEQYF	TGTGCCAGCAGTTTCAGGGGGCGCGGTGGCGAGCAGTACTTC
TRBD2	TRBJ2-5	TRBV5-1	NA	CASSLGAVGGGIQETQYF	TGCGCCAGCAGCTTGGGGGCAGTCGGCGGGGGGATCCAAGAGACCCAGTACTTC
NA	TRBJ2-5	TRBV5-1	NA	CASSLSSQETQYF	TGCGCCAGCAGCTTGTCGTCCCAAGAGACCCAGTACTTC
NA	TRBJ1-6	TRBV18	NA	CASSPSQTVPYSPLHF	TGTGCCAGCTCCCCCTCACAGACAGTCCCATATTCACCCCTCCACTTT
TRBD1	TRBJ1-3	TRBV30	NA	CAWSVQGSGQGLRGNTIYF	TGTGCCTGGAGTGTACAAGGTTCGGGACAGGGGCTCCGCGGAAACACCATATATTTT
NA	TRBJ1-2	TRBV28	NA	CASSLEQGQWYGYTF	TGTGCCAGCAGTTTAGAGCAGGGTCAATGGTATGGCTACACCTTC
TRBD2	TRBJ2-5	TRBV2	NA	CASGYGGARETQYF	TGTGCCAGCGGGTACGGGGGGGCCCGGGAGACCCAGTACTTC
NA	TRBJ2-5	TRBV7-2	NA	CASSGQAQETQYF	TGTGCCAGCAGTGGTCAGGCCCAAGAGACCCAGTACTTC
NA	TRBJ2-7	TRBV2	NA	CASEMVAHEQYF	TGTGCCAGCGAGATGGTAGCTCACGAGCAGTACTTC
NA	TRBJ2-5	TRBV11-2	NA	CASSSGTRRDETQYF	TGTGCCAGCAGCTCCGGGACTCGCCGTGATGAGACCCAGTACTTC
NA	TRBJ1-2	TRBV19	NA	CASSPQEGGYTF	TGTGCCAGTAGTCCCCAGGAGGGAGGCTACACCTTC
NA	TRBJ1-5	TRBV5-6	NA	CASSLGSDRQHF	TGTGCCAGCAGCTTGGGGAGCGACCGGCAGCATTTT
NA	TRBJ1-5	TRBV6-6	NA	CASSDSRGMWQPQHF	TGTGCCAGCAGTGACTCCCGGGGTATGTGGCAGCCCCAGCATTTT
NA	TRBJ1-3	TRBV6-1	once	CASSSGFFSGNTIYF	TGTGCCAGCAGTTCAGGGTTCTTCTCTGGAAACACCATATATTTT
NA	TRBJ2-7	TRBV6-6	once	CASSYSSNSYEQYF	TGTGCCAGCAGTTACTCGTCGAATTCCTACGAGCAGTACTTC